This T cell receptor beta chain was observed in a study of blood T cell repertoires in COVID-19. Background on the study: T cells, B-cell-depleted T cells, or PBMCs provided the cDNA or gDNA that served as material.

Seattle patient enrollment occurred during active infection, with longitudinal follow-up thereafter. The CDR3 loop spans 16 amino acids. V gave up 4 bases and J gave up 7 bases; unmatched junction bases: 4. Germline loops: CDR1 KGHDR, CDR2 SFDVKD. The authors' processing: By means of reference gene primer amplification, nucleated cell counts were estimated. Assay used: immunoSEQ multiplex PCR; TCRdb lists only in-frame clones, some missing. V, J and clone size are taken as reported in that table, and D and trimming were inferred from the DNA itself. The table has some 160,000 clones, 70% to 90% seen once.

This sequence joins TRBV24-1 and TRBJ2-1; 15 bases fit TRBD2. What was sequenced was peripheral blood. This TCR was recovered from a woman aged 80 or over with COVID-19, enrolled during active disease. CDR3 sequence reads: CATSETGTSGRNEQFF. CDR3 in DNA: TGTGCCACCAGTGAGACCGGGACTAGCGGGAGGAATGAGCAGTTCTTC.